This record covers a single T cell receptor beta chain. TCRdb reanalyzed the 5' RACE reads and collapses them to one entry per CDR3 protein, without DNA. The record lists 300,000 to 450,000 distinct CDR3 sequences, of which the ten most abundant hold roughly 5.2%. Germline CDR1 is SGHTA and CDR2 is FQGTGA. This CDR3 contains 15 residues. This entry comes from a study of T cells expressing NK-cell markers. Turning to the study itself: Each TCR beta repertoire originated in sorted T cells that were CD3+CD56+NKG2C+, CD3+CD56+NKG2C- or CD3+CD56-NKG2C+.

Sequenced: blood T cells: a sorted CD56 or NKG2C T cell subset, CD4+ or CD8+ T cells, or bulk PBMC T cells (not recorded which). The chain employs TRBV7-3 and TRBJ2-2. The origin of this receptor is a man between 18 and 69 years old in good health. The chain's CDR3 is CASSLSTRNPGELFF.